This T cell receptor (beta chain) was identified during a study of cytomegalovirus exposure and HLA in healthy donors. Findings and caveats of the study: The CMV antigen specificity of a few CMV-associated chains was confirmed through in vitro analysis.

Researchers ran the PCR with 60 Vbeta and 13 Jbeta primers. This table comes from immunoSEQ multiplex PCR, and its TCRdb copy is limited to in-frame clones, with some not included. The data contain 150,000 or so clones, around 79% of them singletons. Comments on this clone: Antigen specificity is unknown.

Trimming removed 2 bases at V and 2 bases at J, with 9 bases between. The CDR3 contains 14 residues. CDR1 is SGHRS and CDR2 is YFSETQ in the germline V gene. The TCR was taken from a man aged 40-50 years in good health and CMV-seropositive. Specimen: PBMCs. The chain employs TRBV5-1 and TRBJ2-3; D unresolved. CDR3 loop: CASSLARVTDTQYF. The CDR3 DNA is TGCGCCAGCAGCTTAGCCCGCGTCACAGATACGCAGTATTTT.